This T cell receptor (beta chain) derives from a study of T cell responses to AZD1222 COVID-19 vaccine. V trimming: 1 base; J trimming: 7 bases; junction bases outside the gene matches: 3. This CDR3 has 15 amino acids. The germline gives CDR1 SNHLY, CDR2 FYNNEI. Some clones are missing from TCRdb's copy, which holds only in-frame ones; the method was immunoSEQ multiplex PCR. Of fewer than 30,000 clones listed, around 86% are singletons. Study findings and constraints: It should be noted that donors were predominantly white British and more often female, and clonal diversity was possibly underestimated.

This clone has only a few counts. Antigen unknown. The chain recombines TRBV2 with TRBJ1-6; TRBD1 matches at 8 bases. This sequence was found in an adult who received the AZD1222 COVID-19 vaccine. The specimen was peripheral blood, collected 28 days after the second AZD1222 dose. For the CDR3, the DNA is TGTGCCAGCAGTGAAGTCAGGGACAGGAATTCACCCCTCCACTTT. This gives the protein CASSEVRDRNSPLHF.